The rows below give T cell receptor beta chains drawn from one sample of a study of blood T cells in healthy people across ages. TCRdb processed the 5' RACE reads anew with MiXCR; each CDR3 protein has one entry. The sample has roughly 1,100,000 distinct CDR3 sequences, 25% seen once. These same data were also listed under a study on T cells of mothers and their children.

The sample comprised blood. These receptors all stem from a girl between 2 and 10 years old in good health. Each CDR3 is given with its conserved first and last residue. The D gene is left open where the match is weak. Clone sizes are given selectively: once, few, many, or a class where the clone is expanded.

D	size	V	J	length	DNA	CDR3
NA	few	TRBV7-8	TRBJ2-5	13	TGTGCCAGCAGCTTAGTAGGGTCTCGGACCCAGTACTTC	CASSLVGSRTQYF
NA	few	TRBV20-1	TRBJ1-2	15	TGCAGTGCTAGGGGGGCGGGGCGACGTAACTATGGCTACACCTTC	CSARGAGRRNYGYTF
NA	NA	TRBV6-5	TRBJ1-2	16	TGTGCCAGCAGTTACTCGTCGGGGAAACCGTACTATGGCTACACCTTC	CASSYSSGKPYYGYTF
NA	many	TRBV29-1	TRBJ2-5	13	TGCAGCGTTGAAGACGGAGTAAGAGAGACCCAGTACTTC	CSVEDGVRETQYF
TRBD1	NA	TRBV6-2/TRBV6-3	TRBJ2-4	13	TGTGCCAGCAGACCGGGACAGAAAAACATTCAGTACTTC	CASRPGQKNIQYF
NA	NA	TRBV6-6	TRBJ1-5	14	TGTGCCAGCAAGGGGGGGGAGAGACGGCAGCCCCAGCATTTT	CASKGGERRQPQHF
NA	few	TRBV20-1	TRBJ2-5	14	TGCAGTGCCGGACGAGCGGAGCTCCAAGAGACCCAGTACTTC	CSAGRAELQETQYF
NA	NA	TRBV29-1	TRBJ2-7	14	TGCAGCGCCTCTACTCGGGACAAGGGGCACGAGCAGTACTTC	CSASTRDKGHEQYF
TRBD1	NA	TRBV29-1	TRBJ1-2	12	TGCAGCGGGGGACAGGATTACTATGGCTACACCTTC	CSGGQDYYGYTF
NA	few	TRBV6-1	TRBJ1-2	17	TGTGCCAGCAGTGACCGGGTCAGGGTAAAACGTAACTATGGCTACACCTTC	CASSDRVRVKRNYGYTF
NA	NA	TRBV28	TRBJ1-5	15	TGTGCCAGCATCAGCAGGGACGAAATCAATCAGCCCCAGCATTTT	CASISRDEINQPQHF
TRBD1	NA	TRBV5-1	TRBJ2-3	16	TGCGCCAGCAGGGCCCAACCGGGACAGGGGGCAGATACGCAGTATTTT	CASRAQPGQGADTQYF
TRBD2	few	TRBV19	TRBJ2-1	15	TGTGCCAGTAGTATATCTAGCGGGACTGACAATGAGCAGTTCTTC	CASSISSGTDNEQFF
NA	NA	TRBV4-2	TRBJ2-7	16	TGTGCCAGCAGCCAAGACTGGAGCGGAAGCTCCTACGAGCAGTACTTC	CASSQDWSGSSYEQYF
NA	NA	TRBV7-6	TRBJ2-1	15	TGTGCCAGCAGCTTACCCGGGATCCCGCAACATGAGCAGTTCTTC	CASSLPGIPQHEQFF
NA	few	TRBV14	TRBJ1-1	15	TGTGCCAGCAGCCCTTTATGGGGGGGTCTCACTGAAGCTTTCTTT	CASSPLWGGLTEAFF
NA	NA	TRBV7-3	TRBJ2-1	14	TGTGCCAGCAGCTTATTAGACGGCCCCGATGAGCAGTTCTTC	CASSLLDGPDEQFF